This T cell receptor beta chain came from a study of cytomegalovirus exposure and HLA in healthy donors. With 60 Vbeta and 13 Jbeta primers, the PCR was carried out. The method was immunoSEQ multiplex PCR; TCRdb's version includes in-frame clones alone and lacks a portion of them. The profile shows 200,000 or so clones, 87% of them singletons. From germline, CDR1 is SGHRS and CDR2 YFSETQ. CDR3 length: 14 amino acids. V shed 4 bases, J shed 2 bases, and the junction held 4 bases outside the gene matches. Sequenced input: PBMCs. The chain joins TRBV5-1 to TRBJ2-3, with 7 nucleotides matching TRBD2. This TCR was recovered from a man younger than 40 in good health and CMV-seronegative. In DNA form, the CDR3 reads TGCGCCAGCAGCATGGGGGGGGTCACAGATACGCAGTATTTT. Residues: CASSMGGVTDTQYF.